Here is one T cell receptor beta chain with its context. Its antigen remains unknown. This entry is derived from a study of T cell responses to AZD1222 COVID-19 vaccine. Overall study context: Doses given second, at about 4 or about 12 weeks, were pooled. Study conclusions and caveats: In all cases, repertoires were sampled only after the peak T cell response. Vaccine-associated CD4 TCRs spanned spike, dominant at 160-218 and 743-854.

Sequencing used immunoSEQ multiplex PCR; TCRdb keeps in-frame clones, though not all of them. The sample lists 120,000 or so clones; about 90% were seen once. This CDR3 has 15 amino acids. Germline CDR1 MNHEY, CDR2 SVGAGI. V lost 4 bases, J lost 4 bases, and 14 bases lay in between. Sequencing used peripheral blood, obtained on day 0 of AZD1222 vaccination. The TCR sequence derives from an adult in good health. The chain recombines TRBV6-5 with TRBJ1-3, with D uncertain. CDR3 DNA sequence: TGTGCCAGCAGTTCCGATTTGGCCGGGGGAAACACCATATATTTT. Translation gives CASSSDLAGGNTIYF.